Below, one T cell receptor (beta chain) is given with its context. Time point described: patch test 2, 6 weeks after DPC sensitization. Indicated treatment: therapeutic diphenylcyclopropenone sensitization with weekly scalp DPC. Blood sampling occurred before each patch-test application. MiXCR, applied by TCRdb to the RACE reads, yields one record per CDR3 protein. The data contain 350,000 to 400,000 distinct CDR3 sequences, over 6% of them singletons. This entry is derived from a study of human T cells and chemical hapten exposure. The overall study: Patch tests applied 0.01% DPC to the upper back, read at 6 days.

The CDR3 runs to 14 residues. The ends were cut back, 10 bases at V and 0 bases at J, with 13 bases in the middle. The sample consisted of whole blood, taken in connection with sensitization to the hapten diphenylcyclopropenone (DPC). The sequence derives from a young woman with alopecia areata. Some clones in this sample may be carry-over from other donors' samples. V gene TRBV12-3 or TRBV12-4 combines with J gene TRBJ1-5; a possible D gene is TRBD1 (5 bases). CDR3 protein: CATMRGHSNQPQHF. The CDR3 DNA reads TGTGCCACGATGAGAGGACATAGCAATCAGCCCCAGCATTTT.